The 8 T cell receptor beta chains below come from one sample, sequenced in a study of CD8 T cells in ankylosing spondylitis. Study findings and constraints: About 8 highly homologous variants made up a TCR beta motif, and this motif appeared characteristic of ankylosing spondylitis blood.

TCRdb reprocessed the 5' RACE reads via MiXCR and lists one record per CDR3 protein. The sample includes 450,000 to 550,000 distinct CDR3 sequences, 5.3% of them seen just once. These receptors have no identified antigens. Sample: blood, either unsorted or a sorted T cell fraction (not recorded which). Source of these receptors: a male donor with ankylosing spondylitis.

This clonotype showed up many times. This chain uses TRBV10-3 with TRBJ2-5, with a possible D match to TRBD2 (5 bases). Germline CDR1 and CDR2: ENHRY and SYGVKD. CDR3 size: 14 residues. The V gene lost 4 bases and the J gene lost 3 bases, with 12 bases spanning the gap. The CDR3 here is CAISASGSEETQYF. As DNA, the CDR3 is TGTGCCATCAGTGCGAGCGGATCGGAAGAGACCCAGTACTTC.

V gene TRBV7-2 combines with J gene TRBJ2-2; possibly TRBD1 for D (5 bases). Germline CDR1 and CDR2: SGHTA and FQGNSA. The CDR3 length is 16 residues. V gave up 3 bases and J gave up 0 bases, with 11 bases separating them. CDR3 DNA: TGTGCCAGCAGCTTTCCAAGGGGCGCGAACACCGGGGAGCTGTTTTTT. This sequence encodes CASSFPRGANTGELFF.

This clonotype was recorded many times. J is TRBJ2-7 and V is TRBV27; no definite D call. Germline-derived CDR1 and CDR2 are MNHEY and SMNVEV (reference sequence). This CDR3 contains 12 residues. Trimming pared 6 bases from V and 6 bases from J, leaving 12 bases between. CDR3 in DNA: TGTGCCAGCAGCTCACTTGGGTCCGAGCAGTACTTC. Its translation is CASSSLGSEQYF.

This clonotype appeared many times. The chain couples TRBV6-1 to TRBJ2-5, with D possibly matching TRBD2 (6 bases). The CDR3 length is 14 residues. Germline V gives CDR1 MNHNS, CDR2 SASEGT. The V end was cut by 2 bases, the J end by 4 bases, with 11 bases between. CDR3 bases: TGTGCCAGCAGTGAATGGAGGGATCGAGAGACCCAGTACTTC. Translating gives CASSEWRDRETQYF.

This clonotype was counted many times. J is TRBJ2-5 and V is TRBV6-5; D remains unclear. The CDR3 covers 16 residues. Germline V gives CDR1 MNHEY, CDR2 SVGAGI. Trimming removed 4 bases from V and 1 base from J, with 16 bases in between. The CDR3 nucleotides read TGTGCCAGCAGTTTCTTCGATATCGGAATCCAAGAGACCCAGTACTTC. Its protein product is CASSFFDIGIQETQYF.

CDR3 nucleotide sequence: TGTGCCAGTAGCCCCCAAGCAGGAGGCGAGCAGTACTTC. This translates into CASSPQAGGEQYF. This chain uses TRBV19 with TRBJ2-7; D is possibly TRBD2 (5 bases). V was clipped by 6 bases and J by 6 bases, with 15 bases between them. The germline V gene encodes CDR1 LNHDA and CDR2 SQIVND (reference sequence). The length of the CDR3 is 13 residues. Variable domain in full (rest from reference TRBV19 and TRBJ2-7): DGGITQSPKYLFRKEGQNVTLSCEQNLNHDAMYWYRQDPGQGLRLIYYSQIVNDFQKGDIAEGYSVSREKKESFPLTVTSAQKNPTAFYLCASSPQAGGEQYFGPGTRLTVT.

This clonotype occurred many times. The chain couples TRBV7-6 to TRBJ1-1; 7 bases line up with TRBD1. Germline loops: CDR1 SGHVS, CDR2 FNYEAQ. CDR3 length: 17 residues. The trim removed 4 bases at V and 0 bases at J, leaving 11 bases unmatched. The CDR3 region has the DNA TGTGCCAGCAGCTCTTCACAGGGACAGTCCATGAACACTGAAGCTTTCTTT. The encoded protein is CASSSSQGQSMNTEAFF.

This clonotype appeared many times. This chain connects TRBV4-3 to TRBJ1-1; 9 positions match TRBD1. This CDR3 has 15 residues. The germline V gene has CDR1 LGHNA and CDR2 YSLEER. V was clipped by 2 bases and J by 3 bases; unmatched bases: 4. CDR3 DNA sequence: TGCGCCAGCAGCCAACTGACAGGGGGTCACACTGAAGCTTTCTTT. This codes for CASSQLTGGHTEAFF.